Listed below are T cell receptor beta chains from one sample, sequenced in a study of blood T cell repertoires in COVID-19. Here immunoSEQ multiplex PCR was the method, and the copy in TCRdb shows in-frame clones only, minus some. Among about 150,000 clones, 85% to 90% were seen once, and the ten largest hold about an eighth. The sequenced sample was peripheral blood. The receptors originated from a young man with COVID-19, enrolled during active disease. Both conserved end residues are part of each CDR3. The D gene is left open where the match is weak. The listing skips clone size in some rows; elsewhere it reads once, few, many or a size class.

V gene	J gene	CDR3 length	clone size	D gene	CDR3 protein	CDR3 DNA
TRBV5-8	TRBJ1-1	17	-	-	CASSLTIRGIMNTEAFF	TGTGCCAGCAGCTTAACCATAAGGGGAATAATGAACACTGAAGCTTTCTTT
TRBV4-3	TRBJ2-1	16	-	-	CASSQTLPPPYNEQFF	TGCGCCAGCAGCCAAACTCTACCCCCTCCCTACAATGAGCAGTTCTTC
TRBV30	TRBJ1-4	12	-	-	CACHATNEKLFF	TGTGCCTGTCATGCAACTAATGAAAAACTGTTTTTT
TRBV10-2	TRBJ1-1	13	-	-	CASSEAGNTEAFF	TGCGCCAGCAGTGAGGCGGGGAACACTGAAGCTTTCTTT
TRBV5-1	TRBJ2-1	14	-	TRBD2	CASCLSGSNNEQFF	TGCGCCAGCTGCCTTAGCGGGAGTAACAATGAGCAGTTCTTC
TRBV6-2/TRBV6-3	TRBJ1-1	14	-	-	CASSEASANTEAFF	TGTGCCAGCAGTGAGGCCAGCGCGAACACTGAAGCTTTCTTT
TRBV6-4	TRBJ2-1	11	few	TRBD1	CARTGGNEQFF	TGTGCCAGGACAGGGGGCAATGAGCAGTTCTTC
TRBV4-1	TRBJ2-3	16	-	-	CASSQRASANTDTQYF	TGCGCCAGCAGCCAGAGGGCTAGCGCCAACACAGATACGCAGTATTTT
TRBV7-3	TRBJ2-1	15	-	TRBD2	CASSLSSGPGGEQFF	TGTGCCAGCAGCCTCAGTAGCGGGCCCGGGGGTGAGCAGTTCTTC
TRBV27	TRBJ1-2	13	-	TRBD1	CATRTGSGYGYTF	TGTGCCACTCGGACAGGGTCCGGCTATGGCTACACCTTC
TRBV4-1	TRBJ2-2	15	-	-	CASSQETRIFGELFF	TGCGCCAGCAGCCAAGAGACGAGGATTTTCGGGGAGCTGTTTTTT
TRBV5-1	TRBJ2-3	15	-	TRBD2	CASSPRTSGGDTQYF	TGCGCCAGCAGCCCGCGGACTAGCGGGGGGGATACGCAGTATTTT
TRBV18	TRBJ2-1	14	-	-	CASSPTRGINEQFF	TGTGCCAGCTCACCTACCCGGGGGATCAATGAGCAGTTCTTC
TRBV19	TRBJ2-1	13	-	-	CASTPGSYNEQFF	TGTGCCAGTACCCCAGGGTCCTACAATGAGCAGTTCTTC
TRBV7-2	TRBJ2-2	15	-	-	CASSLVAEYTGELFF	TGTGCCAGCAGCTTAGTGGCGGAGTACACCGGGGAGCTGTTTTTT
TRBV27	TRBJ2-1	16	-	TRBD2	CASRGRGLAGANEQFF	TGTGCCAGCAGGGGTAGGGGACTAGCGGGGGCCAATGAGCAGTTCTTC
TRBV27	TRBJ2-7	15	many	TRBD1	CASSLEDRASDEQYF	TGTGCCAGCAGTTTAGAGGACAGGGCTAGTGACGAGCAGTACTTC
TRBV29-1	TRBJ2-1	13	-	-	CSVVAGRGFEQFF	TGCAGCGTTGTTGCGGGCCGTGGGTTTGAGCAGTTCTTC
TRBV7-9	TRBJ2-7	13	once	TRBD2	CASTGTTAYEQYF	TGTGCCAGCACCGGGACTACCGCCTACGAGCAGTACTTC
TRBV13	TRBJ2-7	15	few	TRBD2	CASSSPTSGRYEQYF	TGTGCCAGCAGCTCCCCGACTAGCGGGAGATACGAGCAGTACTTC
TRBV7-3	TRBJ2-2	17	few	TRBD2	CASSLMGSGSYTGELFF	TGTGCCAGCAGCTTAATGGGTAGCGGGAGTTACACCGGGGAGCTGTTTTTT
TRBV5-1	TRBJ1-1	13	-	-	CASRFREDTEAFF	TGCGCCAGCCGATTCAGGGAAGACACTGAAGCTTTCTTT
TRBV7-2	TRBJ1-3	13	-	-	CASSRSSGNTIYF	TGTGCCAGCAGCCGGAGCTCTGGAAACACCATATATTTT
TRBV6-5	TRBJ1-5	15	-	-	CASSWEGLGNQPQHF	TGTGCCAGCAGCTGGGAGGGTCTTGGCAATCAGCCCCAGCATTTT
TRBV18	TRBJ2-5	14	-	-	CASSHLRYQETQYF	TGTGCCAGCTCACATTTGAGGTACCAAGAGACCCAGTACTTC